A single sample is the source of the 13 T cell receptor beta chains below, sequenced in a study of cytomegalovirus exposure and HLA in healthy donors (dated 2017 in TCRdb). The method was the immunoSEQ multiplex PCR assay. TCRdb's version of the immuneACCESS table is confined to in-frame rearrangements and falls short of the full clone set. An unresolved V gene accounts for under half of the shortfall where checked; the remainder is of unknown origin. Within this sample are hundreds of thousands of clones, with around 89% of them counted one time only. The ten most abundant clones make up over 0.85% of the sample. The source material was PBMCs. The receptors derive from a young woman in good health and CMV-seronegative.

This clone occurred once. The rearrangement links TRBV6-5 to TRBJ2-7; D uncertain. The CDR3 runs 15 residues. CDR1 is MNHEY and CDR2 is SVGAGI in the germline V gene. V lost 0 bases and J 2 bases, leaving 11 bases between the germline ends. The CDR3: CASSYSPDKTYEQYF. DNA for the CDR3: TGTGCCAGCAGTTACTCCCCAGATAAAACCTACGAGCAGTACTTC.

The chain uses TRBV19 and TRBJ1-5; D is unresolved. This CDR3 region has 13 residues. Germline V gives CDR1 LNHDA, CDR2 SQIVND (reference sequence). Trimming removed 3 bases at V and 7 bases at J, with 10 bases between. As DNA, the CDR3 is TGTGCCAGTAGTATTTACCCAGGCCAGCCCCAGCATTTT. Translation: CASSIYPGQPQHF.

This sequence joins TRBV5-1 and TRBJ1-5; D gene ambiguous. Trimming stripped 1 base from V and 7 bases from J, with 9 bases between. This CDR3 is 13 amino acids long. Germline values: CDR1 SGHRS, CDR2 YFSETQ. CDR3 bases: TGCGCCAGCAGCTTGTATTCGGGGCAGCCCCAGCATTTT. It codes for CASSLYSGQPQHF.

The V and J genes are TRBV4-2 and TRBJ1-1; 9 nucleotides line up with TRBD1. The CDR3 covers 15 residues. Germline V gene sequence: CDR1 LGHNA, CDR2 YNFKEQ. V shed 4 bases, J shed 4 bases, and the junction held 7 bases outside the gene matches. The CDR3 reads CASSRNRDRATEAFF. The CDR3 DNA follows: TGTGCCAGCAGCCGAAACCGGGACAGGGCCACTGAAGCTTTCTTT.

The V gene is TRBV28, the J gene TRBJ1-5; D is possibly TRBD1 (5 bases). Trimming shortened V by 6 bases and J by 6 bases, and 15 bases separated the two germline ends. Germline CDR1 reads MDHEN; CDR2 reads SYDVKM. The CDR3 covers 14 residues. The CDR3 nucleotides read TGTGCCAGCAGCAGGAGGGGTCTGGCTCAGCCCCAGCATTTT. Its protein product is CASSRRGLAQPQHF.

CDR3 nucleotides: TGTGCCAGCAGCCCCCCACTAGCGGGAGCGGTAGATACGCAGTATTTT. Translation gives CASSPPLAGAVDTQYF. The gene calls are TRBV7-2 and TRBJ2-3; 11 nucleotides agree with TRBD2. This CDR3 has 16 residues. V was clipped by 5 bases and J by 5 bases; unmatched bases: 9. Per the germline V gene, CDR1 is SGHTA and CDR2 is FQGNSA.

V gene TRBV28 combines with J gene TRBJ2-7, with 10 bases fitting TRBD2. This CDR3 comprises 16 residues. Unmatched junction bases numbered 12, after V lost 6 bases and J lost 4 bases. Germline CDR1 reads MDHEN; CDR2 reads SYDVKM. CDR3 in DNA: TGTGCCAGCAGCCCCGACCTAGCGGGAGTCCGTTACGAGCAGTACTTC. It is translated as CASSPDLAGVRYEQYF.

V and J are TRBV27 and TRBJ2-7; D is unclear. The CDR3 covers 13 residues. V was cut by 4 bases and J by 0 bases, with 7 bases left in between. CDR1 is MNHEY and CDR2 is SMNVEV in the germline V gene (reference sequence). The CDR3: CASSSKSSYEQYF. CDR3 DNA sequence: TGTGCCAGCAGTTCTAAGAGCTCCTACGAGCAGTACTTC.

As for this clone: One end of the junction varies from germline; a read error may be responsible. This chain joins TRBV27 and TRBJ2-1; TRBD1 matches 9 bases. The CDR3 is 14 residues long. Per the germline V gene, CDR1 is MNHEY and CDR2 is SMNVEV (reference sequence). The CDR3 region has the DNA TGTGCCAGCAGTTTGGGGACAGGGCACAATGAGCAATTCTTC. Protein: CASSLGTGHNEQFF.

The chain has TRBV6-1 and TRBJ1-2, with 8 bases that match TRBD1. This CDR3 comprises 14 residues. V dropped 4 bases and J dropped 7; count of bases not matched to a gene: 8. CDR1 and CDR2 (germline): MNHNS, SASEGT. The CDR3 DNA is TGTGCCAGCAGTGCCTCGGACAGGGTCGGTGGCTACACCTTC. Its protein is CASSASDRVGGYTF.

The J gene is TRBJ1-2, the V gene TRBV5-4; 8 bases fit TRBD1. This CDR3 is built from 15 residues. The V and J ends lost 3 bases and 4 bases, in that order; junction bases with no gene match: 8. Germline loops: CDR1 SGHNT, CDR2 YYREEE (reference sequence). In DNA form, the CDR3 reads TGTGCCAGCAGCTCGGGATCAGGGGGCGTCTATGGCTACACCTTC. It translates to CASSSGSGGVYGYTF.

This rearrangement joins TRBV5-1 to TRBJ1-3; D gene ambiguous. V was pared by 5 bases and J by 0 bases, with 6 bases between. This CDR3 has 13 amino acids. Germline V gene sequence: CDR1 SGHRS, CDR2 YFSETQ. CDR3 region: CASRRSSGNTIYF. For the CDR3, the DNA is TGCGCCAGCAGACGGAGCTCTGGAAACACCATATATTTT. Full variable domain (missing parts from reference TRBV5-1 and TRBJ1-3): KAGVTQTPRYLIKTRGQQVTLSCSPISGHRSVSWYQQTPGQGLQFLFEYFSETQRNKGNFPGRFSGRQFSNSRSEMNVSTLELGDSALYLCASRRSSGNTIYFGEGSWLTVV.

The V and J genes are TRBV5-1 and TRBJ1-4, with unresolved D. The CDR3 has 14 residues. V shed 1 base and J shed 5 bases, with 9 bases lying between them. Germline V gene lookup returns CDR1 SGHRS and CDR2 YFSETQ. DNA for the CDR3: TGCGCCAGCAGCTTGTGGGCAGGAAATGAAAAACTGTTTTTT. Protein sequence: CASSLWAGNEKLFF.